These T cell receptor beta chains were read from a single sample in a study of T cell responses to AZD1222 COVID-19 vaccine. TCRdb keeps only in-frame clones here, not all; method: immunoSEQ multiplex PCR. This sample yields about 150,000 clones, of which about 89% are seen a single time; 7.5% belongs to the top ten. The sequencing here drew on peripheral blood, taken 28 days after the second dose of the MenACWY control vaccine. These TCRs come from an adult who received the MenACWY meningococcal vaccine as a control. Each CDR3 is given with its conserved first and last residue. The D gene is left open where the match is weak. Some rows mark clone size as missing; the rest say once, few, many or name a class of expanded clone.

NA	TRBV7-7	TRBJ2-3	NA	TGTGCCAGCAGCTTAGGGGGAATGAACACAGATACGCAGTATTTT	CASSLGGMNTDTQYF
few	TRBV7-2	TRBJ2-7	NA	TGTGCCAGCAGCTTAGCAGCGTCAAAAACCTACGAGCAGTACTTC	CASSLAASKTYEQYF
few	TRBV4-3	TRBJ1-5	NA	TGCGCCAGCAGCCAAGATCGGGGTCAGCCCCAGCATTTT	CASSQDRGQPQHF
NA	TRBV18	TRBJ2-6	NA	TGTGCCAGCTCACAACAGGGTTTCGCTGGGGCCAACGTCCTGACTTTC	CASSQQGFAGANVLTF
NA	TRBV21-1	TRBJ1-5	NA	TGTGCCAGCAGCAAAGCTGGACAGGGGGCCTATAGCAATCAGCCCCAGCATTTT	CASSKAGQGAYSNQPQHF
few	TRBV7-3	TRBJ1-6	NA	TGTGCCAGCAGCTCGGGGCCCTGGGGGAATTCACCCCTCCACTTT	CASSSGPWGNSPLHF
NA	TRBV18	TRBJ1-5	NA	TGTGCCAGCTCACCCGCCGGGCGAAGCGGGCCCCAGCATTTT	CASSPAGRSGPQHF
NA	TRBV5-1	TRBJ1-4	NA	TGCGCCAGCAGCTTCGGGGGGACTAATGAAAAACTGTTTTTT	CASSFGGTNEKLFF
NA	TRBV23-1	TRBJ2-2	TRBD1	TGCGCCAGCAGTCAGACAGGGATCACCGGGGAGCTGTTTTTT	CASSQTGITGELFF
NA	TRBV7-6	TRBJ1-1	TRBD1	TGTGCCAGCAGCGCGAGGACAGGGGCGAAGACTGAAGCTTTCTTT	CASSARTGAKTEAFF
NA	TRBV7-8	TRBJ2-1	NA	TGTGCCAGCAGCTTAGCCCTTAACCAGTTCTTC	CASSLALNQFF
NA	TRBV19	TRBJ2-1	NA	TGTGCCAGTAGTATAGATTTTCCGGGTCCGGGCTCCTACAATGAGCAGTTCTTC	CASSIDFPGPGSYNEQFF
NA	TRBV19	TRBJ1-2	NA	TGTGCCAGTAGTATATCGGGGGCGGATGGGGGATATGGCTACACCTTC	CASSISGADGGYGYTF
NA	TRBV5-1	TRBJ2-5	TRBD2	TGCGCCAGCAGCCCGCTTGCCTCGGGGGGGCGGGAAGAGACCCAGTACTTC	CASSPLASGGREETQYF
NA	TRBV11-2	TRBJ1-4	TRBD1	TGTGCCAGCAGCTTTACAGGGGGAAAACTGTTTTTT	CASSFTGGKLFF
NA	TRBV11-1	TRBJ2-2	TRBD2	TGTGCCAGCAGCTTGGGACTAGCGCCCAACACCGGGGAGCTGTTTTTT	CASSLGLAPNTGELFF
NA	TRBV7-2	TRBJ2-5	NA	TGTGCCAGCAGCACCACCACAGGGTACCAAGAGACCCAGTACTTC	CASSTTTGYQETQYF
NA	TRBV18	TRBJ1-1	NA	TGTGCCAGCTCACCAGCCGGTAGACAGAACACTGAAGCTTTCTTT	CASSPAGRQNTEAFF
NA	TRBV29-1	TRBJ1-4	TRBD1	TGCAGCGTTGTGGGGACAGACGAAAAACTGTTTTTT	CSVVGTDEKLFF
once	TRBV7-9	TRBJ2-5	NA	TGTGCCAGCACCTCTCTAGGGGAGACCCAGTACTTC	CASTSLGETQYF
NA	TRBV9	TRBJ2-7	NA	TGTGCCAGCAGCGTAGGAGTCGGGGTAGACGAGCAGTACTTC	CASSVGVGVDEQYF
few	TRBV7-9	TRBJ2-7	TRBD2	TGTGCCAGCAGCCCGACTCCCGGGACTAGCCCCTACGAGCAGTACTTC	CASSPTPGTSPYEQYF
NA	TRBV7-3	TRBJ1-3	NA	TGTGCCAGCAGCTTAACTCCAGGAGAGGGAAACACCATATATTTT	CASSLTPGEGNTIYF
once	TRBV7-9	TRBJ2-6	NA	TGTGCCAGCAGCCATAACAGGGATGGGGCCAACGTCCTGACTTTC	CASSHNRDGANVLTF
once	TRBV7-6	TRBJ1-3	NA	TGTGCCAGCAGCTTAGGGACAGCGAGCTCTGGAAACACCATATATTTT	CASSLGTASSGNTIYF
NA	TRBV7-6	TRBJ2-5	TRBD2	TGTGCCAGCAGCTTAAGGGGAGCGGGGTGGGCACAAGAGACCCAGTACTTC	CASSLRGAGWAQETQYF
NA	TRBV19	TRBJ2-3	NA	TGTGCCAGCCGGGCCCTGGGCACAGATACGCAGTATTTT	CASRALGTDTQYF
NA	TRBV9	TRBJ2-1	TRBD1	TGTGCCAGCAGCGGGATCCGGGACAGCTACAATGAGCAGTTCTTC	CASSGIRDSYNEQFF
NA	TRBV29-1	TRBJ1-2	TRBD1	TGCAGCGTTGGGGAGGGGGCGGAAGGCTACACCTTC	CSVGEGAEGYTF
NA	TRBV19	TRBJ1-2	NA	TGTGCCAGTAGTACCTCGGCAGGGGTCCATGGCTACACCTTC	CASSTSAGVHGYTF
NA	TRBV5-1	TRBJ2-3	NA	TGCGCCAGCAGCCCGCCAGGGACAGATACGCAGTATTTT	CASSPPGTDTQYF
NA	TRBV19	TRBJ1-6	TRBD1	TGTGCCAGTAGTGACAGGGCATATAATTCACCCCTCCACTTT	CASSDRAYNSPLHF
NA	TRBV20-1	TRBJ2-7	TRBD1	TGCAGTGCTAGTCGGGGACAGGGGGCCTACGAGCAGTACTTC	CSASRGQGAYEQYF
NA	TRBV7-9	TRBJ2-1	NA	TGTGCCAGCAGCTTATCCAGGGTGAATGAGCAGTTCTTC	CASSLSRVNEQFF
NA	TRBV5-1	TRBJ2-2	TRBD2	TGCGTCAGCAGCACCGGGACTAGCAAAACCGGGGAGCTGTTTTTT	CVSSTGTSKTGELFF
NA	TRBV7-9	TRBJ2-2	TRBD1	TGTGCCAGCAGCTCGACAGGGGGGCTTAGCACCGGGGAGCTGTTTTTT	CASSSTGGLSTGELFF
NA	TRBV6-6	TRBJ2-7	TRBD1	TGTGCCAGCAGTGACCCGGGACAGCGCTACGAGCAGTACTTC	CASSDPGQRYEQYF
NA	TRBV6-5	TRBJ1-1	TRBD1	TGTGCCAGCAGTTACTTTTCGGGACAGGGGAGGACTGAAGCTTTCTTT	CASSYFSGQGRTEAFF
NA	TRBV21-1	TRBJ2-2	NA	TGTGCCAGCAGCAAAGTTCATCCCTCCGGGGAGCTGTTTTTT	CASSKVHPSGELFF
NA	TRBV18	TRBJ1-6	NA	TGTGCCAGCTCACCACAATCAGGTCCACCCCTCCACTTT	CASSPQSGPPLHF
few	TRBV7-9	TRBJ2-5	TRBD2	TGTGCCAGCAGCTTAGCTAGCGGGAGAGAGACCCAGTACTTC	CASSLASGRETQYF
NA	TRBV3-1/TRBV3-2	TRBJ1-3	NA	TGTGCCAGCAGCCAAGAGGGGCCTTCTGGAAACACCATATATTTT	CASSQEGPSGNTIYF
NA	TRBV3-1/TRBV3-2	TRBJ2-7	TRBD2	TGTGCCAGCAGCCAACTAGCGGAAACCGTCCCCGAGCAGTACTTC	CASSQLAETVPEQYF
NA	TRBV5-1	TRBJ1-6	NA	TGCGCCAGCAGCCTTTTGCCGGGGACCGGGCGGTCACCCCTCCACTTT	CASSLLPGTGRSPLHF
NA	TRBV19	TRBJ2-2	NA	TGTGCCACCAAGGGGGGACCGAACACCGGGGAGCTGTTTTTT	CATKGGPNTGELFF
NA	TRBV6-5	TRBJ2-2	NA	TGTGCCAGCAGACAGGGTAACGGGGAGCTGTTTTTT	CASRQGNGELFF
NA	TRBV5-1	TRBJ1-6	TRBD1	TGCGCCAGCAGCTTGGAAAGGGGGCGTTCACCCCTCCACTTT	CASSLERGRSPLHF
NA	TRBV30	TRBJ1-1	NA	TGTGCCTGGAGTGTCTTTCAGGGAGGCACTGAAGCTTTCTTT	CAWSVFQGGTEAFF
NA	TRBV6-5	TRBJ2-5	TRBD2	TGTGCCAGCAGTTATGGCGGGGGGAAACAGACCCAGTACTTC	CASSYGGGKQTQYF
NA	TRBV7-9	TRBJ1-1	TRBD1	TGTGCCAGCAGCGATGGGACAGCGAACACTGAAGCTTTCTTT	CASSDGTANTEAFF
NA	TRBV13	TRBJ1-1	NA	TGTGCCAGCAGCTTAGTAGAGGGACGCGAGGCTTTCTTT	CASSLVEGREAFF
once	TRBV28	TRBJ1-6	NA	TGTGCCAGCAGTTTATTTGGGGTCCAGGTCCGTTCACCCCTCCACTTT	CASSLFGVQVRSPLHF
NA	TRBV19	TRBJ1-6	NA	TGTGCCAGTAGTTCTAACCAGGGGATTAATTCACCCCTCCACTTT	CASSSNQGINSPLHF
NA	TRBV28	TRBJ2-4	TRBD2	TGTGCCAGCAGCCGGGGGGGTGCGGCCAAAAACATTCAGTACTTC	CASSRGGAAKNIQYF
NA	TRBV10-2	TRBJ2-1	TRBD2	TGCGCCATCGGGACTAGCGAGAACTCACGTTACAATGAGCAGTTCTTC	CAIGTSENSRYNEQFF
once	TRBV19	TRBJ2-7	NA	TGTGCCAGTAGTCCCCAGGAGTCCTACGAGCAGTACTTC	CASSPQESYEQYF
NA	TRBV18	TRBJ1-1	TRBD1	TGTGCCAGCTCACACCAAGCGATAAGGACAGGGGGGAACACTGAAGCTTTCTTT	CASSHQAIRTGGNTEAFF